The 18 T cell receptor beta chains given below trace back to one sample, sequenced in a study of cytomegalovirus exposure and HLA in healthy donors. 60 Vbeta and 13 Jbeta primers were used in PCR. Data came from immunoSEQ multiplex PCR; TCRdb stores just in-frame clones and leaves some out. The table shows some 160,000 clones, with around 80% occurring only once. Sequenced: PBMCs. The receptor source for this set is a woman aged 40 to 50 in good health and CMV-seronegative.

The CDR3 region has the DNA TGTGCCAGCAGCGCTCTAGCGTTTAGCACAGATACGCAGTATTTT. As protein: CASSALAFSTDTQYF. V usage is TRBV27 and J usage is TRBJ2-3; the D gene is possibly TRBD2 (6 bases). Per germline, CDR1 MNHEY and CDR2 SMNVEV (reference sequence). This CDR3 region has 15 residues. The V end lost 6 bases, the J end lost 0 bases, and 13 bases lay between the germline ends.

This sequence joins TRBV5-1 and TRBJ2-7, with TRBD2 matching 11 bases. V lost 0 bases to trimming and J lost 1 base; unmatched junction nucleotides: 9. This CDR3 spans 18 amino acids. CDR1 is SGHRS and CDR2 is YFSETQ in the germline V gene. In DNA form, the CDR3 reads TGCGCCAGCAGCTTGGCCTCCTTGCTAGCGGGGGGATCCTACGAGCAGTACTTC. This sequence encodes CASSLASLLAGGSYEQYF.

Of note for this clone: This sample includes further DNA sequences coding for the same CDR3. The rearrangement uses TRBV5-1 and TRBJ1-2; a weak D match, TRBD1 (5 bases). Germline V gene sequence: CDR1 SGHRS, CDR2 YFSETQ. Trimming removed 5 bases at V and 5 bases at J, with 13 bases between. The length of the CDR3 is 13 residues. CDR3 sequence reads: CASSSDSLYGYTF. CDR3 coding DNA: TGCGCCAGCAGTTCCGACAGCCTATATGGCTACACCTTC.

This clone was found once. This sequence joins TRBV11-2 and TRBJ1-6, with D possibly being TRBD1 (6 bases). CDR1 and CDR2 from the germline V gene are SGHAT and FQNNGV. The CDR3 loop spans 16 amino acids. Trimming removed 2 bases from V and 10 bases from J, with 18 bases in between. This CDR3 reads CASSLSRGEMESPLHF. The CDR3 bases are TGTGCCAGCAGCTTATCCAGGGGCGAGATGGAATCACCCCTCCACTTT.

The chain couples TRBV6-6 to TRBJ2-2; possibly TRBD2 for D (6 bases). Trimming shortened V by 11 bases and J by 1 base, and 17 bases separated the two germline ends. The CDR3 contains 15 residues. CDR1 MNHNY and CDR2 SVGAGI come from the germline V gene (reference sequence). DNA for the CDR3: TGTGCCCACCCCAACGGGGGACTGAACACCGGGGAGCTGTTTTTT. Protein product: CAHPNGGLNTGELFF.

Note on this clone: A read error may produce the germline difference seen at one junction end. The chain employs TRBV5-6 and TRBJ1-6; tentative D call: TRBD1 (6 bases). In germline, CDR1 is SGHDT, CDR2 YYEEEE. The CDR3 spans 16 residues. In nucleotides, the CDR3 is TGTGCCAGCAGCTTGCAATCGGGGGGCTATAATTCACCCCACCACTTT. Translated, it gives CASSLQSGGYNSPHHF.

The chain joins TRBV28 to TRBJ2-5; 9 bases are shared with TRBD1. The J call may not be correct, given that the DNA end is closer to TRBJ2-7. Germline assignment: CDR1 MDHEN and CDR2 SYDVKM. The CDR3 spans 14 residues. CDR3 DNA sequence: TGTGCCAGCAGTCAGGGACAGGGTACCTACGAGCAGTACTTC. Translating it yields CASSQGQGTYEQYF.

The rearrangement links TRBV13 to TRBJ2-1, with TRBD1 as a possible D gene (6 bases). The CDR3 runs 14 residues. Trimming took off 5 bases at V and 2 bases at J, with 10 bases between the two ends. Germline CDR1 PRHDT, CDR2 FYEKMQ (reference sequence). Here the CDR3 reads CASSERTAYNEQFF. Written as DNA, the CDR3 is TGTGCCAGCAGCGAAAGGACAGCCTACAATGAGCAGTTCTTC.

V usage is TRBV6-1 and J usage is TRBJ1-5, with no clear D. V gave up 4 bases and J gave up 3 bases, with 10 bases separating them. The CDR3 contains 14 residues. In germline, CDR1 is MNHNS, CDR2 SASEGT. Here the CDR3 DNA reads TGTGCCAGCAGTGCGGGAAGGGACAATCAGCCCCAGCATTTT. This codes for CASSAGRDNQPQHF.

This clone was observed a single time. CDR3 loop: CASSSTSQEQFF. In nucleotides, the CDR3 is TGTGCCAGCAGCTCGACTAGCCAGGAGCAGTTCTTC. The rearrangement links TRBV2 to TRBJ2-1; TRBD2 matches at 7 bases. This CDR3 is built from 12 residues. Germline assignment: CDR1 SNHLY and CDR2 FYNNEI. V lost 6 bases, J lost 10 bases, and 6 bases stayed unmatched.

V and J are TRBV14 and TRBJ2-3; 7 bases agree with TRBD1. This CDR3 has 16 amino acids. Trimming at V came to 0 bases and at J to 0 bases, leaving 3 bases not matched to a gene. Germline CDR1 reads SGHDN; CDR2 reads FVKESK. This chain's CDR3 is CASSQDSGQSTDTQYF. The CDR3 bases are TGTGCCAGCAGCCAAGATTCGGGACAGAGCACAGATACGCAGTATTTT.

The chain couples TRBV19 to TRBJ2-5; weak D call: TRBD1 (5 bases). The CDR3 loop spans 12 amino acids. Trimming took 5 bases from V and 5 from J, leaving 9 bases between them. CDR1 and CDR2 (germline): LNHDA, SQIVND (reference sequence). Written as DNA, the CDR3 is TGTGCCAGTAGTCCCGCAGGGGAGACCCAGTACTTC. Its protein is CASSPAGETQYF. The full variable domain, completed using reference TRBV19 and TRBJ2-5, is DGGITQSPKYLFRKEGQNVTLSCEQNLNHDAMYWYRQDPGQGLRLIYYSQIVNDFQKGDIAEGYSVSREKKESFPLTVTSAQKNPTAFYLCASSPAGETQYFGPGTRLLVL.

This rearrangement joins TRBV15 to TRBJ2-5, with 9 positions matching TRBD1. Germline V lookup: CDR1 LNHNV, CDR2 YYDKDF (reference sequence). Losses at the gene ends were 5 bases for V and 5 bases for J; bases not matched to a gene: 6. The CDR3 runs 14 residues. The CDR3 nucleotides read TGTGCCACCAGCCAGGACAGGGGATATGAGACCCAGTACTTC. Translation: CATSQDRGYETQYF.

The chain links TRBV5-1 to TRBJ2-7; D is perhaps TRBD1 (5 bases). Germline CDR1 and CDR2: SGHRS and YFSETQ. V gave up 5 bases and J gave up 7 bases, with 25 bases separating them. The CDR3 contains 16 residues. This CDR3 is CASSSVAQGGVREQYF. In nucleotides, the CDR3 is TGCGCCAGCAGTTCCGTCGCTCAGGGTGGGGTTCGGGAGCAGTACTTC.

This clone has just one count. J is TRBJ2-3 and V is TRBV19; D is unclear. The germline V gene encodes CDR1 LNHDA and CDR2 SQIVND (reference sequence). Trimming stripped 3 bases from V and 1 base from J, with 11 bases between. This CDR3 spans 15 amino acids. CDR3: CASSMLGEGTDTQYF. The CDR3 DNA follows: TGTGCCAGTAGTATGTTAGGTGAGGGCACAGATACGCAGTATTTT.

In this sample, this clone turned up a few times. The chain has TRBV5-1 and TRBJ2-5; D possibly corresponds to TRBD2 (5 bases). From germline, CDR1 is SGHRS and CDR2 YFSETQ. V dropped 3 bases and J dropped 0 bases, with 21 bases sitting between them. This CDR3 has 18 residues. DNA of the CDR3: TGCGCCAGCAGCTCCACCCGGGGTTTAGGCCAGTACCAAGAGACCCAGTACTTC. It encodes CASSSTRGLGQYQETQYF.

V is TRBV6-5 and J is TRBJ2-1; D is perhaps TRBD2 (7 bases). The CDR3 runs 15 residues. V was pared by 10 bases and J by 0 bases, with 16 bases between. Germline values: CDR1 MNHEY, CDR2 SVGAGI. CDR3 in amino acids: CATQRGAFSYNEQFF. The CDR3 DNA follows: TGTGCCACCCAACGGGGGGCATTCTCCTACAATGAGCAGTTCTTC.

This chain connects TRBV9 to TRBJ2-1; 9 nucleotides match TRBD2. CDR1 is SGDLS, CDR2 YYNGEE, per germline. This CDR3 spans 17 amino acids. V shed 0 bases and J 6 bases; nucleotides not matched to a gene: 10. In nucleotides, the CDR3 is TGTGCCAGCAGCGTAGCGCTCCGTCTAGCGGGACCCAATGAGCAGTTCTTC. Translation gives CASSVALRLAGPNEQFF.